The rows below give T cell receptor beta chains drawn from one sample of a study of cytomegalovirus exposure and HLA in healthy donors. TCRdb's copy holds only in-frame clones and misses some; the assay was immunoSEQ multiplex PCR. In total, the table holds 100,000 to 150,000 clones. The specimen sequenced was PBMCs. The receptor set was obtained from a woman between 35 and 50 years old in good health and CMV-seronegative. Each CDR3 is given with its conserved first and last residue. D genes are given only for firm matches. Clone sizes are given selectively: once, few, many, or a class where the clone is expanded.

V gene	clone size	J gene	D gene	CDR3 DNA	CDR3 protein
TRBV18	NA	TRBJ1-2	TRBD1	TGTGCCAGCTCACCGGATACAGGGGGCTATGGCTACACCTTC	CASSPDTGGYGYTF
TRBV6-1	NA	TRBJ1-5	NA	TGTGCCAGCGAAATAGACTCCAATCAGCCCCAGCATTTT	CASEIDSNQPQHF
TRBV5-1	NA	TRBJ2-3	NA	TGCGCCAGCAGCTTGGACCTGAAAGGGGGGGGTACGCAGTATTTT	CASSLDLKGGGTQYF
TRBV29-1	NA	TRBJ2-5	TRBD2	TGCAGCGTTGAAGTAGGGCTAGCGGGGGGGAAAGAGACCCAGTACTTC	CSVEVGLAGGKETQYF
TRBV7-8	NA	TRBJ1-5	NA	TGTGCCAGCAGCTTAGGAGCGGATTATAGCAATCAGCCCCAGCATTTT	CASSLGADYSNQPQHF
TRBV4-1	NA	TRBJ1-6	NA	TGCGCCAGCAGCCAAGACTACCGTTCACCCCTCCACTTT	CASSQDYRSPLHF
TRBV9	NA	TRBJ2-3	NA	TGTGCCAGCAGCGTAGACTGGGGAGGTTCAGATACGCAGTATTTT	CASSVDWGGSDTQYF
TRBV5-1	NA	TRBJ2-5	TRBD1	TGCGCCAGCGGGACAGGGGAACAAGAGACCCAGTACTTC	CASGTGEQETQYF
TRBV27	NA	TRBJ2-3	NA	TGTGCCAGCAGTTCGACAGGAGAGGGGAATACGCAGTATTTT	CASSSTGEGNTQYF
TRBV28	NA	TRBJ1-2	NA	TGTGCCAGCACCGTCGGCGGGGGGGCCCCCTATGGCTACACCTTC	CASTVGGGAPYGYTF
TRBV6-1	NA	TRBJ1-4	NA	TGTGCCAGCAGAGCGTTTAATGAAAAACTGTTTTTT	CASRAFNEKLFF
TRBV9	NA	TRBJ1-4	NA	TGTGCCAGCAGCCCCCGCCAGGGGTCAACTAATGAAAAACTGTTTTTT	CASSPRQGSTNEKLFF
TRBV5-1	NA	TRBJ1-1	TRBD1	TGCGCCAGCAGCTTGAGGACAGGGGAGATCCGGGGCACTGAAGCTTTCTTT	CASSLRTGEIRGTEAFF
TRBV4-3	NA	TRBJ2-4	TRBD1	TGCGCCAGCAGCCAACCCCGGGACAGGAGAAACATTCAGTACTTC	CASSQPRDRRNIQYF
TRBV4-3	NA	TRBJ2-1	TRBD1	TGCGCCAGCAGCCAGGTACCGGGACAGGGGGACAATGAGCAGTTCTTC	CASSQVPGQGDNEQFF
TRBV7-2	NA	TRBJ2-7	NA	TGTGCCAGCAGGTTTGGGCCCTACGAGCAGTACTTC	CASRFGPYEQYF
TRBV19	NA	TRBJ2-3	TRBD2	TGTGCCAGTAGTACCTCATTAGGCGGGGGTCCAGATACGCAGTATTTT	CASSTSLGGGPDTQYF
TRBV27	NA	TRBJ1-1	TRBD1	TGTGCCAGCAGTGTTAGGACAGGGGAGGGCACTGAAGCTTTCTTT	CASSVRTGEGTEAFF
TRBV7-6	medium-sized	TRBJ1-2	NA	TGTGCCAGCAGCTTAAATCCCGAGAACTATGGCTACACCTTC	CASSLNPENYGYTF
TRBV11-2	NA	TRBJ1-1	TRBD1	TGTGCCAGCAGCCCAGGACAGGAGAACACTGAAGCTTTCTTT	CASSPGQENTEAFF
TRBV28	NA	TRBJ2-5	TRBD1	TGTGCCAGCAGTTTGCTGACAGGGGCGAAAGAGACCCAGTACTTC	CASSLLTGAKETQYF
TRBV12-5	NA	TRBJ2-2	TRBD1	TGTGCTAGTGGTTTGGTACTCACAGGGGCCACCACCGGGGAGCTGTTTTTT	CASGLVLTGATTGELFF
TRBV5-4	NA	TRBJ1-4	NA	TGTGCCAGCAGCTGGAACACAGGGATTCCGGAGGAAAAACTGTTTTTT	CASSWNTGIPEEKLFF
TRBV10-1	NA	TRBJ2-6	TRBD1	TGCGCCAGCAGACCCGCATGGGACAGGGCTCTCTCTGGGGCCAACGTCCTGACTTTC	CASRPAWDRALSGANVLTF
TRBV19	NA	TRBJ2-5	NA	TGTGCCAGTACTGCGAGTGGGGCAGAGACCCAGTACTTC	CASTASGAETQYF
TRBV28	NA	TRBJ2-7	TRBD1	TGTGCCAGCACCACGACAGGGTATGGCTACGAGCAGTACTTC	CASTTTGYGYEQYF
TRBV4-3	NA	TRBJ2-3	TRBD2	TGCGCCAGCAGCCTTGGGCTCCGCGGGGGGGCCGCAGATACGCAGTATTTT	CASSLGLRGGAADTQYF
TRBV11-2	NA	TRBJ1-3	NA	TGTGCCAGCAGCCGGGGGTTTCGCTCTGGAAACACCATATATTTT	CASSRGFRSGNTIYF
TRBV5-1	NA	TRBJ1-2	NA	TGCGCCAGCAGCTCCGGGGAAGACTATGGCTACACCTTC	CASSSGEDYGYTF
TRBV5-4	NA	TRBJ2-7	TRBD2	TGTGCCAGCAGCGACAGACTAGCGGGGGCCTACGAGCAGTACTTC	CASSDRLAGAYEQYF
TRBV6-6	NA	TRBJ1-1	NA	TGTGCCAGCAGCCTCACAGAGACTGAAGCTTTCTTT	CASSLTETEAFF
TRBV7-2	NA	TRBJ2-7	NA	TGTGCCAGCAGCCCCCAGCCGGGGACCTACGAGCAGTACTTC	CASSPQPGTYEQYF
TRBV6-4	NA	TRBJ2-6	NA	TGTGCCAGCAGTGACTCACTTTCTGGGGCCAACGTCCTGACTTTC	CASSDSLSGANVLTF
TRBV25-1	NA	TRBJ1-2	NA	TGTGCCAGCAGTGGAGGTTCTCACTATGGCTACACCTTC	CASSGGSHYGYTF
TRBV9	NA	TRBJ1-2	NA	TGTGCCAGCAGCGTGAGTGGAGGGGAGGACTATGGCTACACCTTC	CASSVSGGEDYGYTF
TRBV5-8	NA	TRBJ1-1	TRBD1	TGTGCCAGCAGCAAGGGACAGGGGGCGGTGGCTGAAGCTTTCTTT	CASSKGQGAVAEAFF
TRBV5-5	NA	TRBJ1-3	NA	TGTGCCAGCAGCCCCGGCCTTCTGGGCGGAAACACCATATATTTT	CASSPGLLGGNTIYF
TRBV7-2	NA	TRBJ2-5	NA	TGTGCCAGCAGCCCCTTGGCCCTCGTGTCGACCCAGTACTTC	CASSPLALVSTQYF
TRBV11-3	NA	TRBJ2-2	TRBD2	TGTGCCAGCAGCCCTCTAGCGGGGGCCGGGGAGCTGTTTTTT	CASSPLAGAGELFF
TRBV6-5	NA	TRBJ2-5	TRBD2	TGTGCCAGCAGTTCGGGAGGGGTAGGAGAGACCCAGTACTTC	CASSSGGVGETQYF
TRBV4-2	NA	TRBJ2-4	NA	TGTGCCAGCAGCCAAGATAGTCTAGCGTCCGACTCGGTAGCCAAAAACATTCAGTACTTC	CASSQDSLASDSVAKNIQYF
TRBV28	NA	TRBJ1-1	TRBD1	TGTGCCACCTTGTTAGGACAGGTGAGGTTTGAAGCTTTCTTT	CATLLGQVRFEAFF
TRBV19	NA	TRBJ1-1	NA	TGTGCCAGTAGTGTCGTGAACACTGAAGCTTTCTTT	CASSVVNTEAFF
TRBV29-1	NA	TRBJ1-2	NA	TGCAGCGTCGACGGACAGGGCTACACCTTC	CSVDGQGYTF
TRBV5-4	NA	TRBJ2-5	TRBD2	TGTGCCAGCAGCTTGTCGGGGGGGCAAGAGACCCAGTACTTC	CASSLSGGQETQYF
TRBV6-5	NA	TRBJ1-1	TRBD1	TGTGCCAGCAGTTACCTGACAGGGACCACTGAAGCTTTCTTT	CASSYLTGTTEAFF
TRBV4-3	NA	TRBJ2-2	TRBD1	TGCGCCAGCAGCCCCCAAAGGACAGGGGGCGCCTTCGGGGAGCTGTTTTTT	CASSPQRTGGAFGELFF
TRBV7-2	NA	TRBJ1-1	NA	TGTGCCAGCAGCTTCAGCGTGAACACTGAAGCTTTCTTT	CASSFSVNTEAFF